The clone carrying this TCR beta chain has a handful of counts. Its antigen is still unknown. The time point denotes: pre-sensitization, week 0. Treatment given: therapeutic diphenylcyclopropenone sensitization with weekly scalp DPC. As originally analysed: Sample TCR counts, which ranged from about 23,224 to 690,600, had a median of approximately 96,000. TCRdb re-analysed the RACE reads in MiXCR, keeping a single row per CDR3 protein. TCRdb, rather than the study authors, made the V and J calls. The table records around 330,000 distinct CDR3 sequences, approximately 5% of them present only once. This sample stems from a study of human T cells and chemical hapten exposure. Overall study context: The use of 2% DPC on roughly 2 cm by roughly 2 cm of upper inner arm skin constituted sensitization.

General study results and limits: Versus controls, expanded TCRs had significantly more large CDR3 similarity clusters.

The sequences come from whole blood, collected in connection with sensitization to the hapten diphenylcyclopropenone (DPC). This TCR derives from a woman aged 18-35 years with alopecia areata. Some clones in this sample may be carry-over from other donors' samples.

DNA for the CDR3: TGTGCCAGCAGAACGGGACAGCTATATGGCTACACCTTC. Residues: CASRTGQLYGYTF. J is TRBJ1-2 and V is TRBV12-3 or TRBV12-4; 7 bases are shared with TRBD1. The CDR3 length is 13 residues. Trimming cost V 6 bases and J 5 bases; bases outside gene matches: 6.